The 24 T cell receptor beta chains listed next were all sequenced from one sample in a study of identical twins (dated by TCRdb to the mid-2010s). Library preparation employed 5' RACE. The sequencing machine was an Illumina HiSeq 2000. Clones were called with MiXCR by TCRdb after fastp trimmed the public reads at Q25, and only in-frame beta chains were retained. Duplicate CDR3 protein sequences are folded into a single record with the most common DNA and genes. The sample has 570,000 or so distinct CDR3 sequences on record, around 9.6% of them singletons. The ten largest make up 2.5% to 3.5% of the sample. The sample also formed part of further work on yellow fever vaccine responses in identical twins.

The specimen was PBMCs. Receptors originate from a woman between 18 and 29 years old in good health.

The V gene is TRBV20-1, the J gene TRBJ2-7, with 7 bases that match TRBD2. Per germline, CDR1 DFQATT and CDR2 SNEGSKA (reference sequence). J was trimmed by 6 bases and V by 0 bases; bases with no gene match: 8. The CDR3 has 14 amino acids. CDR3 region: CSARDLWGGGEQYF. As DNA, the CDR3 is TGCAGTGCTAGAGATCTCTGGGGCGGGGGCGAGCAGTACTTC.

The chain combines TRBV7-8 with TRBJ1-6; D may be TRBD1 (6 bases). The V end lost 6 bases, the J end lost 7 bases, and 16 bases lay between the germline ends. This CDR3 is 15 amino acids long. Germline V gene data show CDR1 as SGHVS and CDR2 as FQNEAQ. CDR3 residues: CASSAAGGRNSPLHF. CDR3 coding DNA: TGTGCCAGCAGTGCAGCGGGGGGCCGGAATTCACCCCTCCACTTT.

This clonotype was counted at least ten times. V and J are TRBV20-1 and TRBJ2-2; TRBD1 might be the D (6 bases). The germline V gene encodes CDR1 DFQATT and CDR2 SNEGSKA (reference sequence). Trimming shortened V by 0 bases and J by 7 bases, and 15 bases separated the two germline ends. The CDR3 consists of 15 residues. This CDR3 is CSARDLGATGGELFF. The DNA of the CDR3 is TGCAGTGCTAGAGATCTGGGGGCGACCGGCGGGGAGCTGTTTTTT.

V gene TRBV24-1 combines with J gene TRBJ2-7, with 10 bases that match TRBD1. The CDR3 is 14 amino acids. Germline CDR1 is KGHDR and CDR2 is SFDVKD. Trimming at V came to 8 bases and at J to 7 bases, leaving 10 bases not matched to a gene. The CDR3: CATTPGTGVREQYF. Here the CDR3 DNA reads TGTGCCACCACCCCCGGGACAGGGGTTCGGGAGCAGTACTTC.

This chain joins TRBV30 and TRBJ2-2, with a weak D call TRBD1 (6 bases). Germline assignment: CDR1 GTSNPN and CDR2 SVGIG (reference sequence). The V and J ends lost 2 bases and 6 bases respectively, with 7 bases between them. The CDR3 length is 12 residues. The DNA for the CDR3 is TGTGCCTGGAGTACAGGGCCCGGGGAGCTGTTTTTT. Protein: CAWSTGPGELFF.

This clonotype was counted at least ten times. V gene TRBV4-1 combines with J gene TRBJ2-2; 11 positions agree with TRBD2. The CDR3 length is 18 residues. With V trimmed by 0 bases and J by 4 bases, 7 bases remained unmatched. Germline CDR1 is MGHRA and CDR2 is YSYEKL. The DNA for the CDR3 is TGCGCCAGCAGCCAAGAGGTAGCGGGAGGGGCGACCACCGGGGAGCTGTTTTTT. It encodes CASSQEVAGGATTGELFF.

V usage is TRBV13 and J usage is TRBJ2-1, with 8 bases fitting TRBD2. CDR3 size: 14 residues. Trimming took 5 bases from V and 15 from J; bases not matched to a gene: 15. CDR1 PRHDT and CDR2 FYEKMQ come from the germline V gene (reference sequence). The CDR3 DNA sequence: TGTGCCAGCAGCACTATAGGTTCGGGAGGGCAAGGGTTCTTC. This translates into CASSTIGSGGQGFF. Looking up the rest from reference TRBV13 and TRBJ2-1 gives the full variable domain: AAGVIQSPRHLIKEKRETATLKCYPIPRHDTVYWYQQGPGQDPQFLISFYEKMQSDKGSIPDRFSAQQFSDYHSELNMSSLELGDSALYFCASSTIGSGGQGFFGPGTRLTVL.

The chain uses TRBV6-2 or TRBV6-3 and TRBJ2-1; 8 bases fit TRBD1. With 5 bases clipped from V and 5 bases from J, the junction kept 5 bases outside the gene matches. Germline CDR1 is MNHEY and CDR2 is SVGEGT. The length of the CDR3 is 14 residues. CDR3 residues: CASSTRQGHNEQFF. The CDR3 nucleotides read TGTGCCAGCAGTACCCGACAGGGGCACAATGAGCAGTTCTTC.

At least ten counts were recorded for this clonotype. The chain has TRBV10-3 and TRBJ1-1, with TRBD1 as a possible D gene (5 bases). V lost 2 bases and J 0 bases, leaving 10 bases between the germline ends. The CDR3 length is 15 residues. Per the germline V gene, CDR1 is ENHRY and CDR2 is SYGVKD. CDR3 in amino acids: CAISEKGVMNTEAFF. The CDR3 DNA follows: TGTGCCATCAGTGAGAAAGGGGTCATGAACACTGAAGCTTTCTTT.

This clonotype was counted at least ten times. The chain has TRBV4-3 and TRBJ2-7; possible D gene TRBD2, 6 bases. With 0 bases removed from V and 4 bases from J, the gap between germline ends came to 13 bases. CDR3 length: 15 amino acids. Germline V gene data show CDR1 as LGHNA and CDR2 as YSLEER. CDR3 DNA sequence: TGCGCCAGCAGCCAAGATACGGGAGTCTTGTACGAGCAGTACTTC. Protein sequence: CASSQDTGVLYEQYF.

The genes are TRBV6-4 and TRBJ1-2, with D possibly being TRBD1 (6 bases). CDR1 and CDR2 (germline): MRHNA, SNTAGT. The CDR3 covers 16 residues. V was clipped by 4 bases and J by 0 bases, with 15 bases between them. The CDR3 spells CASSAGEPGANYGYTF. Here the CDR3 DNA reads TGTGCCAGCAGTGCAGGAGAACCAGGGGCTAACTATGGCTACACCTTC.

The chain uses TRBV12-3 or TRBV12-4 and TRBJ2-7; 8 bases line up with TRBD1. The CDR3 contains 16 residues. V shed 3 bases and J 4 bases; nucleotides not matched to a gene: 11. In DNA, the CDR3 is TGTGCCAGCAGTTTTGAGTCGGGCAGGGGGCCTTACGAGCAGTACTTC. It encodes CASSFESGRGPYEQYF.

This clonotype was detected a few times. V gene TRBV6-1 combines with J gene TRBJ2-5; D may be TRBD2 (6 bases). Trimming took 6 bases from V and 2 from J, leaving 10 bases between them. CDR1 and CDR2 (germline): MNHNS, SASEGT. The CDR3 runs 13 residues. The CDR3 DNA is TGTGCCAGCAGGAGGGACTTACAAGAGACCCAGTACTTC. Encoded protein: CASRRDLQETQYF.

Ten or more counts support this clonotype. The chain carries TRBV5-1 and TRBJ2-1, with 8 bases aligning to TRBD2. CDR3 length: 15 amino acids. Germline values: CDR1 SGHRS, CDR2 YFSETQ. J gave up 3 bases and V 1 base, and 3 bases lay outside the gene matches. CDR3 coding DNA: TGCGCCAGCAGCTTGCCGGGGGGGGACTACAATGAGCAGTTCTTC. Encoded protein: CASSLPGGDYNEQFF.

V usage is TRBV29-1 and J usage is TRBJ2-1; unclear D gene. The CDR3 extends over 13 amino acids. V shed 3 bases and J shed 2 bases, with 8 bases lying between them. Germline V gene data show CDR1 as SQVTM and CDR2 as ANQGSEA. CDR3 protein: CSVDSITYNEQFF. The DNA for the CDR3 is TGCAGCGTTGATTCAATCACCTACAATGAGCAGTTCTTC.

This chain connects TRBV5-6 to TRBJ2-3; TRBD2 aligns across 8 bases. CDR1 and CDR2 (germline): SGHDT, YYEEEE. This CDR3 has 15 residues. The V and J ends lost 6 bases and 2 bases, in that order; junction bases with no gene match: 8. The CDR3 sequence is CASTDAGGATDTQYF. CDR3 nucleotide sequence: TGTGCCAGCACCGACGCGGGAGGCGCCACAGATACGCAGTATTTT.

This clonotype was seen only a few times. The chain combines TRBV20-1 with TRBJ2-7, with D perhaps matching TRBD1 (6 bases). This CDR3 has 14 amino acids. Trimming removed 3 bases at V and 1 base at J, with 13 bases between. CDR1 DFQATT and CDR2 SNEGSKA come from the germline V gene (reference sequence). CDR3 in amino acids: CSASAGQLSYEQYF. The CDR3 DNA is TGCAGTGCTAGTGCCGGACAGTTATCCTACGAGCAGTACTTC.

The V and J genes are TRBV27 and TRBJ2-6; D is perhaps TRBD2 (6 bases). The CDR3 totals 17 residues. The V gene's germline CDR1 is MNHEY and CDR2 SMNVEV (reference sequence). Trimming stripped 7 bases from V and 0 bases from J, with 16 bases between. In DNA form, the CDR3 reads TGTGCCAGCAAAGGGACTTTTGAGATCTCTGGGGCCAACGTCCTGACTTTC. Translated: CASKGTFEISGANVLTF.

The chain employs TRBV7-2 and TRBJ2-3; D possibly corresponds to TRBD2 (5 bases). The CDR3 is 16 amino acids. Germline lookup yields CDR1 SGHTA and CDR2 FQGNSA. Trimming cost V 5 bases and J 3 bases, with 18 bases left between them. The chain's CDR3 is CASSPRTEVGTDTQYF. The CDR3 DNA reads as TGTGCCAGCAGCCCGCGGACGGAGGTCGGTACAGATACGCAGTATTTT.

In its sample, this clonotype was seen a few times. This may be a read error, as it is one base from a much larger clone. The CDR3, as DNA: TGTGCCAGCACCCTCTCTGGGGCCAACGTCCTGACTTTC. Translating it yields CASTLSGANVLTF. The rearrangement uses TRBV6-2 or TRBV6-3 and TRBJ2-6; D ambiguous. The V end was cut by 7 bases, the J end by 0 bases, with 4 bases between. CDR1 and CDR2 (germline): MNHEY, SVGEGT. The CDR3 consists of 13 residues.

This chain joins TRBV20-1 and TRBJ2-1, with 11 bases lining up with TRBD2. With 4 bases clipped from V and 3 bases from J, the junction kept 2 bases outside the gene matches. This CDR3 is built from 14 residues. Germline V gene data show CDR1 as DFQATT and CDR2 as SNEGSKA (reference sequence). The CDR3, as DNA: TGCAGTGCTATCGGGACTAGCGGCTACAATGAGCAGTTCTTC. The encoded protein is CSAIGTSGYNEQFF.

The V call is TRBV28, the J call TRBJ2-4, with D perhaps given as TRBD1 or TRBD2 (5 bases each). V dropped 3 bases and J dropped 10 bases, with 16 bases sitting between them. Germline loops: CDR1 MDHEN, CDR2 SYDVKM. The CDR3 spans 14 residues. CDR3 nucleotides: TGTGCCAGCAGTTTCCGGTCTCGGGGCCAGATTCAGTACTTC. Its translation is CASSFRSRGQIQYF.

This clonotype has a handful of counts. V and J are TRBV9 and TRBJ1-4; no reliable D call. The CDR3 is 14 amino acids. Between the trimmed V and J ends, which lost 0 bases and 8 bases, there was a span of 11 bases. The germline gives CDR1 SGDLS, CDR2 YYNGEE. Here the CDR3 DNA reads TGTGCCAGCAGCGTAGGAGGATCTTGGGAAAAACTGTTTTTT. Protein product: CASSVGGSWEKLFF. Together with reference TRBV9 and TRBJ1-4, the CDR3 gives the full variable domain: DSGVTQTPKHLITATGQRVTLRCSPRSGDLSVYWYQQSLDQGLQFLIQYYNGEERAKGNILERFSAQQFPDLHSELNLSSLELGDSALYFCASSVGGSWEKLFFGSGTQLSVL.

This clonotype was seen a few times. The chain combines TRBV29-1 with TRBJ1-2, with 12 nucleotides matching TRBD1. Trimming cost V 5 bases and J 8 bases; bases outside gene matches: 6. The CDR3 has 13 residues. From germline, CDR1 is SQVTM and CDR2 ANQGSEA. CDR3 DNA sequence: TGCAGCGTTTACCGGGACAGGGGGCACGGCTACACCTTC. It encodes CSVYRDRGHGYTF.